The sequence of this T cell receptor (beta chain) was determined in a study of OX40 agonist ivuxolimab in advanced cancers. As for the study in general: Three patients, one with hepatocellular carcinoma and two with cutaneous melanoma, responded partially. General study findings and limits: Expanded peripheral T-cell antigen specificity went undetermined. Both CD4+ and CD8+ T cell populations in blood had undergone clonal expansion by week 6 at 0.1 to 3.0 mg/kg.

J gave up 6 bases and V 3 bases, and 11 bases lay outside the gene matches. Germline assignment: CDR1 MNHEY and CDR2 SMNVEV (reference sequence). The CDR3 length is 16 residues. On this clone itself: Its antigen is unknown.

TCRdb's table, derived via immunoSEQ multiplex PCR, lists solely in-frame clones and lacks some. Among tens of thousands of clones listed, about 80% were seen once. With baseline, cycle 4 day 1, and cycle 7 day 1 as timepoints, blood was sampled. This sequence was found in an adult with an advanced solid tumor such as melanoma, head and neck, liver or kidney cancer. The specimen comprised CD4+ or CD8+ T cells sorted from blood, sampled in a trial of the OX40 agonist ivuxolimab. The J gene is TRBJ2-7, the V gene TRBV27, with 10 bases identical to TRBD2. The CDR3, as DNA: TGTGCCAGCAGTTTGCCCGGGACTAGCGACAGTCGCGAGCAGTACTTC. Protein sequence: CASSLPGTSDSREQYF.